This T cell receptor (beta chain) was sequenced in a study of T-cell memory formation after mild COVID-19 (dated by TCRdb to the early 2020s). In the study overall: TCR sequence clusters from the two donors were found to be largely donor specific. Longitudinal TCRalpha and TCRbeta repertoire sequencing tracked T-cell clones expanding and contracting after mild COVID-19 in a couple of donors. Two young, previously healthy adult volunteers made up the cohort, one male and one female. The research as a whole found: Contracting CD4+ clones were found mainly in CM and EM memory subsets, while CD8+ clones were enriched in EMRA. The detection of some responding clones in pre-infection memory suggests that pre-existing cross-reactive memory T cells joined the SARS-CoV-2 response. The study included only two mild cases, and larger cohorts that include severe cases with pre-infection samples were judged to be necessary. SARS-CoV-2 specificity of the second-wave clones peaking on day 37 was not confirmed. Clones that contracted from day 15 to 85 showed balanced CD4/CD8 phenotypes, whereas a second wave of clones that expanded from day 15 to 37 leaned towards CD4+.

The reads were generated on an Illumina NovaSeq 6000. Using 5'RACE with constant-segment primers, TCRalpha and TCRbeta cDNA libraries were constructed, with sample barcodes and unique molecular identifiers added in the process. RNA was extracted from every sample with Trizol reagent. Library amplification was performed in two PCR steps, and a second sample barcode and Illumina TruSeq adapters were introduced in the second step. Sequencing of libraries was performed on an Illumina NovaSeq with 2 x 150 bp paired-end reads. Per the authors' processing: With migec v1.2.7, reads were demultiplexed and then collapsed into UMI-guided consensus sequences. Using mixcr v2.1.11, the UMI consensuses were aligned to TRA and TRB V and J templates and assembled into clonotypes. Expanded or contracted clonotypes were those called significant by both edgeR and NoisET, with noise models trained on biological replicates. For edgeR calls, the thresholds were a false discovery rate-adjusted p below 0.01 and a log2 fold-change of 1. As an exploratory analysis of dynamics, max-normalized trajectories of the 1000 most abundant clonotypes were examined with PCA combined with hierarchical clustering. Each responding clone was given a CD4 or CD8 phenotype based on the CD4+ and CD8+ repertoires, which had been sequenced separately. Using fastp at Q25 and MiXCR, TCRdb reprocessed the public reads and kept productive beta chains. Under each unique CDR3 protein, matching rows form one entry showing the most common genes and DNA. The V and J calls and clone size are TCRdb's, not the authors'. This sample is represented by roughly 320,000 distinct CDR3 sequences; 25% to 30% of them were singletons. Less than 15% of the sample lies in the top ten.

PBMCs were isolated by Ficoll-Paque density gradient centrifugation. This clonotype was observed a handful of times. The antigen it recognizes is unknown. Base qualities are missing; no much larger clone stands one base away. The germline V gene (reference sequence) yields LNHDA for CDR1 and SQIVND for CDR2. From cysteine to phenylalanine, the CDR3 is 14 amino acids long. Here the CDR3 DNA is all that survives: 42 bases in frame from base 1. From V the trimming removes 5 bases and from J it removes 3 bases, while the gene matches leave 3 bases of the junction unaccounted for. The material sequenced was PBMCs or a T cell subset sorted from them (not recorded which). The rearranged chain carries TRBV19 and TRBJ2-3, with TRBD1 matching 9 junction bases. This receptor was identified in an adult woman who had mild COVID-19 (a few samples of this study predate the infection). The sample titles of this study are shuffled in the database, so cell type and time point are left out; the donor was told from shared clones. This receptor carries the CDR3 CASSRDRATDTQYF. The base sequence is TGTGCCAGTAGTCGGGACAGGGCTACAGATACGCAGTATTTT. Beyond the CDR3, the reference TRBV19 and TRBJ2-3 genes provide the residues; the full variable domain reads: DGGITQSPKYLFRKEGQNVTLSCEQNLNHDAMYWYRQDPGQGLRLIYYSQIVNDFQKGDIAEGYSVSREKKESFPLTVTSAQKNPTAFYLCASSRDRATDTQYFGPGTRLTVL.